This T cell receptor beta chain was obtained from a study of Ad26.COV2.S vaccination and SARS-CoV-2 variants (dated by TCRdb to the early 2020s). Looking at the study overall: Donors in the vaccine arm were drawn from COV1001, a multicentre, randomized, double-blind, placebo-controlled phase I-IIa trial testing Ad26.COV2.S in healthy adults. Ad26.COV2.S was administered intramuscularly at 5 x 10^10 or 1 x 10^11 viral particles, either as a single shot or as two shots given 56 days apart. TCRbeta repertoire sequencing was used to assess the specificity and breadth of SARS-CoV-2-reactive T cell receptors after Ad26.COV2.S vaccination. A total of 32 samples were included in the TCR-sequenced set, comprising 19 Ad26.COV2.S vaccine recipients, 5 placebo recipients and 8 SARS-CoV-2 convalescent individuals. Participants in the trial were split at random into five groups of five each, receiving low-dose or high-dose Ad26.COV2.S once or twice, or else placebo on both occasions. Throughout the experiments and outcome assessment, investigators stayed blinded to trial group allocation.

The immunoSEQ Assay was the method used to sequence TCRbeta CDR3 regions. After extraction, genomic DNA underwent amplification by bias-controlled multiplex PCR, followed by high-throughput sequencing. The authors processed their data as follows. To quantify the absolute abundance of each unique TCRbeta CDR3 region, sequences were collapsed and filtered. Usable DNA was measured by amplifying reference genes present in all nucleated cells, and TCRbeta template counts were normalized to that usable DNA to estimate T cell fraction. Repertoire TCRs were annotated as SARS-CoV-2-specific by exact matching of V gene, CDR3 amino acid sequence and J gene to a known reactive TCR set. The reference SARS-CoV-2 TCR set was obtained from MIRA and was filtered for enrichment in COVID-19-positive ImmuneCODE repertoires, whereby public or cross-reactive TCRs were removed. Based on the MIRA antigens, annotated TCRs were further analysed at the level of specific ORF or position within ORF. Breadth was defined as the number of annotated unique rearrangements divided by the total number of unique productive rearrangements, and depth was defined as the summed frequency of the annotated unique rearrangements. Two-sided Wilcoxon rank-sum tests were applied when comparing TCR breadth between groups. TCRdb's version of the immuneACCESS table is confined to in-frame rearrangements and falls short of the full clone set. An unresolved V gene accounts for under half of the shortfall where checked; the remainder is of unknown origin. The V and J calls and clone size are taken from that table; D and trimming were inferred from the DNA. The sample table records fewer than 400,000 clones; about 82% of these occur just once. The ten most abundant clones make up 2% to 2.5% of the sample.

In light of the paper, this sample's treatment or condition label describes: about 20 received Ad26.COV2.S at low or high dose, single or two shots; a few received placebo; per-sample allocation not given. For vaccine and placebo recipients, repertoires were sequenced using samples collected on day 63 after the first injection. Cohort 1b enrolled around 23 adults aged 18-55 years at a single site in Boston, USA, between 29 July and 7 August 2020. Ad26.COV2.S consisted of a replication-incompetent adenovirus type 26 vector by which a prefusion-stabilized SARS-CoV-2 spike protein from the original Wuhan strain was expressed. Beyond this particular receptor, the publication reports: Non-spike TCR breadth was comparable between vaccine and placebo recipients, consistent with the vaccine containing only spike. Higher spike-specific TCR breadth was observed in Ad26.COV2.S recipients than in placebo recipients (P = 0.0014). The study was not powered to compare responses between vaccine doses or regimens. The authors noted that total T cell responses may have been underestimated by the TCR breadth and depth analyses. After vaccination, spike-specific CD8+ and CD4+ T cell responses were reported to show substantial breadth.

Concerning this clone: Its antigen is currently not known. No quality values exist for individual bases; no much larger clone is one base distant.

The sequencing here drew on peripheral blood, taken in a trial of Ad26.COV2.S vaccine versus placebo. The sequence derives from a person aged 18-65 years who received the Ad26.COV2.S COVID-19 vaccine or a placebo.

The CDR3 sequence is CASSYSISSNYGYTF. The nucleotides read TGTGCCAGCAGTTACTCGATTAGCTCTAACTATGGCTACACCTTC. The rearrangement combines TRBV6-5 with TRBJ1-2; the D gene identity is not certain. Relative to germline, V is 0 bases shorter and J is 0 bases shorter, with 8 bases between their ends. Measured from the cysteine to the phenylalanine, the CDR3 is 15 residues long. CDR3 DNA only is kept here, 45 bases in frame from base 1. Via the germline V gene, CDR1 is MNHEY and CDR2 SVGAGI.